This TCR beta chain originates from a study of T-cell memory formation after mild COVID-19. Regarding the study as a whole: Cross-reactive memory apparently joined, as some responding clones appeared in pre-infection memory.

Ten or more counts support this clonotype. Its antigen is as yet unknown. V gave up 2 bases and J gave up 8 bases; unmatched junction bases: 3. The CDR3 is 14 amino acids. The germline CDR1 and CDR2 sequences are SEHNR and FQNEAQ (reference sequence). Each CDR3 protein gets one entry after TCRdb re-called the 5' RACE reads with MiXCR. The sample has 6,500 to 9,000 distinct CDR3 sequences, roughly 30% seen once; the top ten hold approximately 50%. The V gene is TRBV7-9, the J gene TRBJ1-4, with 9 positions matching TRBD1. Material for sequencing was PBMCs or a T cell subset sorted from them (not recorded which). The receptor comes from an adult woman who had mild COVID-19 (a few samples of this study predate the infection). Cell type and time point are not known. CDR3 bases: TGTGCCAGCAGCTTACCAGGACAGGGGGAAAAACTGTTTTTT. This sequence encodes CASSLPGQGEKLFF. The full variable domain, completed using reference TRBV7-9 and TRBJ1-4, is DTGVSQNPRHKITKRGQNVTFRCDPISEHNRLYWYRQTLGQGPEFLTYFQNEAQLEKSRLLSDRFSAERPKGSFSTLEIQRTEQGDSAMYLCASSLPGQGEKLFFGSGTQLSVL.